This T cell receptor (beta chain) was found in a study of blood T cell repertoires in COVID-19. In the study's own analysis: Counts of nucleated cells, estimated from reference gene primer amplification, were obtained. Generated by immunoSEQ multiplex PCR, the TCRdb table keeps only in-frame clones and is missing some. V, J and clone size are those of that table, while D and trimming were read from the DNA. There are around 300,000 clones in the sample; just under 90% occur only once, and 3.5% to 4.5% lies in the top ten. The sample was peripheral blood. This receptor was obtained from a woman aged 40 to 50 with acute or convalescent COVID-19.

For the CDR3, the DNA is TGTGCCACCAGCAGAGGGGCGGGGGGGACTACAGATACGCAGTATTTT. The encoded protein is CATSRGAGGTTDTQYF. This rearrangement joins TRBV15 to TRBJ2-3, with 9 bases identical to TRBD2. Trimming removed 1 base from V and 3 bases from J; junction bases left unmatched: 5. Germline values: CDR1 LNHNV, CDR2 YYDKDF (reference sequence). CDR3 length: 16 amino acids. Full variable domain (outside the CDR3, taken from reference TRBV15 and TRBJ2-3): DAMVIQNPRYQVTQFGKPVTLSCSQTLNHNVMYWYQQKSSQAPKLLFHYYDKDFNNEADTPDNFQSRRPNTSFCFLDIRSPGLGDTAMYLCATSRGAGGTTDTQYFGPGTRLTVL.